This T cell receptor beta chain is from a study of response to subunit inactivated influenza vaccine. Study results and limitations: Every seasonal influenza vaccination brings in few new T cells, the authors suggested.

Notes on this clonotype: Its matching antigen is unknown.

There are 14 residues in the CDR3. The V gene's germline CDR1 is MNHEY and CDR2 SMNVEV (reference sequence). V shed 3 bases and J shed 7 bases, with 10 bases lying between them. Each CDR3 protein is one row after TCRdb ran MiXCR on the RT-PCR reads. The profile covers a few hundred thousand distinct CDR3 sequences, with about 20% appearing a single time and about 9.4% taken by the ten largest. The sample in question was PBMCs from blood, obtained less than 22 months after vaccination. This receptor was obtained from a man aged 50-75 years who received an inactivated influenza vaccine. This chain joins TRBV27 and TRBJ1-6; D unclear. The CDR3 protein is CASSFQKLNSPLHF. As DNA, the CDR3 is TGTGCCAGCAGTTTCCAGAAACTCAATTCACCCCTCCACTTT.